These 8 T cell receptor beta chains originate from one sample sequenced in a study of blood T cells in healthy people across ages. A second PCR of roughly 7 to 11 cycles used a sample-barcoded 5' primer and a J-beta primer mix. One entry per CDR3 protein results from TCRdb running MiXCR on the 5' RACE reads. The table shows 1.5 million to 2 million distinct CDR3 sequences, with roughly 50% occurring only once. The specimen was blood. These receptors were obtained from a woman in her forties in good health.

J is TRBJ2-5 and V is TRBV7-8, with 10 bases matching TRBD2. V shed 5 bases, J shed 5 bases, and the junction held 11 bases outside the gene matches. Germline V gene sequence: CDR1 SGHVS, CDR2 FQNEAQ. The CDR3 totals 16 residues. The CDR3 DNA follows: TGTGCCAGCAGCAACCTAGCGGGGGCCCTCCGTGAGACCCAGTACTTC. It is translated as CASSNLAGALRETQYF.

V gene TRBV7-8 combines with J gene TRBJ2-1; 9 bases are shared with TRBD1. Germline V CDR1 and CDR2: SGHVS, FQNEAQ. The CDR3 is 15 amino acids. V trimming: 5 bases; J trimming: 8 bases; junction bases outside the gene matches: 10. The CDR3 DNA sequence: TGTGCCAGCAGCGCGCACAGGGGGCGCATCTATGAGCAGTTCTTC. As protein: CASSAHRGRIYEQFF.

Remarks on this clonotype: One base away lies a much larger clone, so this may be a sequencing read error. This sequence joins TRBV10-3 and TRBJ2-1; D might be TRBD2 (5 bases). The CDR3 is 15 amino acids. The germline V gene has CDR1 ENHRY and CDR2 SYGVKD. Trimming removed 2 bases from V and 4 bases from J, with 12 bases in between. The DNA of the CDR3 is TGTGCCATCAGTGAGCGAAGCGGAAGATACAATGAGCAGTTCTTC. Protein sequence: CAISERSGRYNEQFF.

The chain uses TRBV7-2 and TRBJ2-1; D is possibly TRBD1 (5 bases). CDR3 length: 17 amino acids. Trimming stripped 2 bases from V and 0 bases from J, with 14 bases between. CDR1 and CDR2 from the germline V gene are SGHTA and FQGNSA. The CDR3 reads CASSLYGAVPSYNEQFF. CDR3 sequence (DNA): TGTGCCAGCAGCTTATATGGGGCGGTCCCCTCCTACAATGAGCAGTTCTTC.

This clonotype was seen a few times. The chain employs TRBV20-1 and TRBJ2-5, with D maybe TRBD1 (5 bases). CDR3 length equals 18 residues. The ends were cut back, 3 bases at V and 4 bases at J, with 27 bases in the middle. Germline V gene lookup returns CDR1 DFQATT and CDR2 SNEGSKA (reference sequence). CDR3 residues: CSASTEYRHWTLGETQYF. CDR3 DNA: TGCAGTGCTAGCACTGAGTACCGACATTGGACACTCGGAGAGACCCAGTACTTC.

CDR3 nucleotide sequence: TGTGCCAGCAGCCAAGAGGTACTAGCGGGGGGAAATGAGCAGTTCTTC. Translation: CASSQEVLAGGNEQFF. The rearrangement joins TRBV3-1 to TRBJ2-1, with 12 bases that match TRBD2. The germline CDR1 and CDR2 sequences are LGHDT and YNNKEL (reference sequence). Trimming cost V 0 bases and J 7 bases; bases outside gene matches: 4. CDR3 length: 16 residues.

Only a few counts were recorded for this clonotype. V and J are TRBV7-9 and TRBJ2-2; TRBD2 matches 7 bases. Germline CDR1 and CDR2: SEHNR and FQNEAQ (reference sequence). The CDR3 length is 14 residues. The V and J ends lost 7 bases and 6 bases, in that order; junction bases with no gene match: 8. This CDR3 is CASIKSGEAGELFF. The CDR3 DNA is TGTGCCAGCATCAAAAGCGGGGAAGCCGGGGAGCTGTTTTTT.

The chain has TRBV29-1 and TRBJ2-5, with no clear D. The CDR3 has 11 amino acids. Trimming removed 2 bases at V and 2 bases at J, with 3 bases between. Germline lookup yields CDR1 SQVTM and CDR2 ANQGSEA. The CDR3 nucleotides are TGCAGCGTTGAATTGCAAGAGACCCAGTACTTC. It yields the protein CSVELQETQYF.